Below, 27 T cell receptor beta chains from the same sample are listed, as sequenced in a study of response to subunit inactivated influenza vaccine. TCRdb reprocessed the RT-PCR reads via MiXCR and lists one record per CDR3 protein. The sample records 500,000 to 600,000 distinct CDR3 sequences, over 9% being singletons. This sample also appeared in a second study, on T cells expressing NK-cell markers. That source adds: UMI-tagged 5'RACE template switching yielded the TCR beta cDNA.

The sample here was PBMCs from blood, taken on the day of vaccination. The receptors here all came from a man aged 45 to 65 who received an inactivated influenza vaccine.

This clonotype was counted only a few times. The V call is TRBV10-3, the J call TRBJ1-5; D is possibly TRBD1 (5 bases). The germline V gene encodes CDR1 ENHRY and CDR2 SYGVKD. V dropped 10 bases and J dropped 0 bases, with 10 bases sitting between them. The CDR3 totals 13 residues. The CDR3 region is CATQGGSNQPQHF. The CDR3 DNA reads as TGTGCCACCCAGGGAGGTAGCAATCAGCCCCAGCATTTT.

The CDR3 is CAIRGGDLSSYEQYF. CDR3 bases: TGTGCCATCCGAGGAGGGGACCTAAGCTCCTACGAGCAGTACTTC. The chain carries TRBV10-3 and TRBJ2-7, with a tentative D call TRBD2 (6 bases). This CDR3 region has 15 residues. From germline, CDR1 is ENHRY and CDR2 SYGVKD. The V and J ends lost 8 bases and 0 bases respectively, with 17 bases between them.

This clonotype appeared many times. The chain carries TRBV10-3 and TRBJ1-3; D uncertain. This CDR3 contains 16 residues. Per the germline V gene, CDR1 is ENHRY and CDR2 is SYGVKD. V was pared by 6 bases and J by 0 bases, with 15 bases between. CDR3 in DNA: TGTGCCATCAGCAGAGTTGGACCAGGCTCTGGAAACACCATATATTTT. It yields the protein CAISRVGPGSGNTIYF.

This clonotype appeared a few times. V is TRBV27 and J is TRBJ2-3; no definite D call. Germline assignment: CDR1 MNHEY and CDR2 SMNVEV (reference sequence). CDR3 size: 16 residues. The germline V and J ends were trimmed by 3 bases and 0 bases, with 13 bases remaining between them. CDR3: CASSFWGTASTDTQYF. The CDR3, as DNA: TGTGCCAGCAGTTTTTGGGGAACGGCCAGCACAGATACGCAGTATTTT.

This clonotype was seen ten or more times. This chain connects TRBV4-3 to TRBJ1-6; D possibly corresponds to TRBD1 (6 bases). V was trimmed by 0 bases and J by 1 base, leaving 10 bases between them. The CDR3 has 17 residues. The germline gives CDR1 LGHNA, CDR2 YSLEER. CDR3 DNA: TGCGCCAGCAGCCAAGATAAAGGGGGATCCTATAATTCACCCCTCCACTTT. Protein product: CASSQDKGGSYNSPLHF.

This chain connects TRBV12-3 or TRBV12-4 to TRBJ2-3; TRBD2 agrees at 12 bases. V trimming: 4 bases; J trimming: 2 bases; junction bases outside the gene matches: 4. The CDR3 has 16 amino acids. The CDR3 DNA follows: TGTGCCAGCAGTTCCCGGACTAGCGGGGACACAGATACGCAGTATTTT. As protein: CASSSRTSGDTDTQYF.

There are a few counts of this clonotype. The chain employs TRBV6-2 or TRBV6-3 and TRBJ2-5; no definite D call. CDR1 is MNHEY and CDR2 is SVGEGT in the germline V gene. The CDR3 has 17 residues. Trimming took 1 base from V and 0 from J, leaving 15 bases between them. The CDR3 nucleotides read TGTGCCAGCAGTTACTTTTGGGAAGAAGGGTACCAAGAGACCCAGTACTTC. The encoded protein is CASSYFWEEGYQETQYF.

The chain links TRBV12-3 or TRBV12-4 to TRBJ2-5, with 11 bases fitting TRBD1. J lost 5 bases, V lost 3 bases, and 5 bases had no gene match. This CDR3 has 15 amino acids. The CDR3, as DNA: TGTGCCAGCAGTTTGGGACAGGGGGGTATGGAGACCCAGTACTTC. It is translated as CASSLGQGGMETQYF.

The J gene is TRBJ2-4, the V gene TRBV7-9, with 9 bases that match TRBD1. The V and J ends lost 4 bases and 3 bases, in that order; junction bases with no gene match: 10. CDR1 and CDR2 (germline): SEHNR, FQNEAQ (reference sequence). CDR3 length: 17 amino acids. The chain's CDR3 is CASSSAEQGAGKNIQYF. CDR3 nucleotide sequence: TGTGCCAGCAGCTCGGCGGAACAGGGGGCAGGCAAAAACATTCAGTACTTC.

This clonotype was detected a few times. V is TRBV20-1 and J is TRBJ2-1; 9 bases are shared with TRBD2. Per the germline V gene, CDR1 is DFQATT and CDR2 is SNEGSKA (reference sequence). Trimming removed 6 bases from V and 1 base from J; junction bases left unmatched: 19. This CDR3 contains 19 residues. This CDR3 reads CSARPVQAGGMGSYNEQFF. CDR3 sequence (DNA): TGCAGTGCCCGACCGGTCCAGGCGGGAGGGATGGGTTCCTACAATGAGCAGTTCTTC.

The V call is TRBV5-1, the J call TRBJ1-1, with D perhaps matching TRBD1 (5 bases). This CDR3 region has 12 residues. Germline V CDR1 and CDR2: SGHRS, YFSETQ. V lost 1 base, J lost 7 bases, and 8 bases lay in between. The CDR3 DNA reads TGCGCCAGCAGCTTGTCGGGACTTGAAGCTTTCTTT. The encoded protein is CASSLSGLEAFF.

The chain combines TRBV7-2 with TRBJ2-3, with 8 bases aligning to TRBD2. Germline CDR1 reads SGHTA; CDR2 reads FQGNSA. CDR3 length: 16 amino acids. The V segment lost 4 bases and the J segment 5 bases; nucleotides outside the gene matches: 11. CDR3 residues: CASSSELAGHRDTQYF. CDR3 DNA: TGTGCCAGCAGCTCCGAATTAGCGGGGCACAGAGATACGCAGTATTTT. The whole variable domain, filled in from reference TRBV7-2 and TRBJ2-3, reads GAGVSQSPSNKVTEKGKDVELRCDPISGHTALYWYRQSLGQGLEFLIYFQGNSAPDKSGLPSDRFSAERTGGSVSTLTIQRTQQEDSAVYLCASSSELAGHRDTQYFGPGTRLTVL.

J is TRBJ2-7 and V is TRBV6-1, with 10 bases identical to TRBD1. The CDR3 contains 14 residues. With V trimmed by 8 bases and J by 3 bases, 7 bases remained unmatched. The germline gives CDR1 MNHNS, CDR2 SASEGT. The DNA for the CDR3 is TGTGCCAGCGTAAGGGACAGGGGAAACTACGAGCAGTACTTC. Its protein is CASVRDRGNYEQYF.

This chain connects TRBV4-1 to TRBJ2-4, with 7 nucleotides matching TRBD2. V lost 3 bases, J lost 4 bases, and 3 bases stayed unmatched. CDR3 length equals 14 residues. Germline V gene lookup returns CDR1 MGHRA and CDR2 YSYEKL. CDR3: CASSHWGGKNIQYF. CDR3 DNA sequence: TGCGCCAGCAGCCATTGGGGGGGAAAAAACATTCAGTACTTC.

The rearrangement uses TRBV29-1 and TRBJ2-7; TRBD2 agrees at 8 bases. Germline V CDR1 and CDR2: SQVTM, ANQGSEA. This CDR3 spans 13 amino acids. V gave up 5 bases and J gave up 0 bases; unmatched junction bases: 3. Written as DNA, the CDR3 is TGCAGCGTTTCGGGGGGGAGCTCCTACGAGCAGTACTTC. Translation: CSVSGGSSYEQYF.

This clonotype was seen only a few times. The chain joins TRBV7-2 to TRBJ2-5, with D uncertain. Germline lookup yields CDR1 SGHTA and CDR2 FQGNSA. The CDR3 runs 15 residues. V was shortened by 2 bases and J by 3 bases, with 13 bases between the two germline ends. CDR3 in amino acids: CASSLKSRSEETQYF. CDR3 nucleotide sequence: TGTGCCAGCAGCTTAAAATCCAGGAGTGAAGAGACCCAGTACTTC.

The chain combines TRBV4-3 with TRBJ2-3; TRBD1 or TRBD2 may be the D gene (5 bases each). Trimming pared 4 bases from V and 0 bases from J, leaving 14 bases between. Per the germline V gene, CDR1 is LGHNA and CDR2 is YSLEER. This CDR3 contains 16 residues. The CDR3 sequence: CASSLGLGTSTDTQYF. The CDR3 DNA follows: TGCGCCAGCAGCCTAGGCCTAGGGACCAGCACAGATACGCAGTATTTT.

This clonotype has only a few counts. The gene calls are TRBV6-1 and TRBJ2-5; D is perhaps TRBD2 (5 bases). This CDR3 is 12 amino acids long. Germline CDR1 reads MNHNS; CDR2 reads SASEGT. The V and J ends lost 10 bases and 5 bases respectively, with 14 bases between them. The CDR3 loop is CATRLGGETQYF. Here the CDR3 DNA reads TGTGCCACCCGACTCGGAGGCGAGACCCAGTACTTC.

This clonotype was detected only a few times. This sequence joins TRBV12-3 or TRBV12-4 and TRBJ1-4; 7 positions match TRBD1. CDR3 length: 14 residues. After removal of 6 bases from V and 8 bases from J, the junction contained 9 bases not matched to a gene. The CDR3 here is CASSVEGAREKLFF. DNA for the CDR3: TGTGCCAGCAGCGTGGAGGGGGCGCGGGAAAAACTGTTTTTT.

This chain connects TRBV5-1 to TRBJ2-6; D may be TRBD2 (6 bases). Germline V lookup: CDR1 SGHRS, CDR2 YFSETQ. The length of the CDR3 is 17 residues. Trimming left V 1 base short and J 0 bases short, with 11 bases between. This CDR3 reads CASSLRRVPSGANVLTF. In DNA, the CDR3 is TGCGCCAGCAGCTTGAGGAGGGTCCCCTCTGGGGCCAACGTCCTGACTTTC.

In this sample, this clonotype turned up a few times. V gene TRBV7-9 combines with J gene TRBJ2-3; no definite D call. This CDR3 is 12 amino acids long. Per germline, CDR1 SEHNR and CDR2 FQNEAQ (reference sequence). V dropped 5 bases and J dropped 5 bases, with 8 bases sitting between them. CDR3 bases: TGTGCCAGCAGCACTCTAGTAGATACGCAGTATTTT. Protein sequence: CASSTLVDTQYF.

This clonotype was observed at least ten times. The chain couples TRBV12-3 or TRBV12-4 to TRBJ2-5; tentatively, D is TRBD1 or TRBD2 (5 bases each). The V and J ends lost 10 bases and 3 bases respectively, with 21 bases between them. This CDR3 comprises 15 residues. For the CDR3, the DNA is TGTGCCACCCCGTTCCAAGGGACCCACAAAGAGACCCAGTACTTC. Its protein product is CATPFQGTHKETQYF.

J is TRBJ1-1 and V is TRBV3-1; no clear D gene. The CDR3 covers 13 residues. V lost 0 bases, J lost 6 bases, and 8 bases lay in between. CDR1 and CDR2 from the germline V gene are LGHDT and YNNKEL (reference sequence). The CDR3 sequence: CASSQENYPEAFF. The CDR3 DNA is TGTGCCAGCAGCCAAGAAAACTACCCTGAAGCTTTCTTT.

This clonotype came up a few times. The rearrangement joins TRBV19 to TRBJ1-1, with a tentative D call TRBD1 (6 bases). Looked up from germline, CDR1 is LNHDA and CDR2 is SQIVND (reference sequence). With 2 bases removed from V and 4 bases from J, the gap between germline ends came to 11 bases. The CDR3 sequence is 14 residues long. DNA for the CDR3: TGTGCCAGTAGTATACCAGGGGATGCCACTGAAGCTTTCTTT. Its translation: CASSIPGDATEAFF.

The chain couples TRBV29-1 to TRBJ2-3; 8 bases are a match to TRBD1. This CDR3 has 14 amino acids. The germline V gene has CDR1 SQVTM and CDR2 ANQGSEA. V lost 4 bases to trimming and J lost 2 bases; unmatched junction nucleotides: 5. The CDR3 sequence: CSVGRTGFTDTQYF. The CDR3 nucleotides read TGCAGCGTTGGAAGGACAGGGTTCACAGATACGCAGTATTTT.

This clonotype was recorded many times. Here the CDR3 DNA reads TGTGCCAGCAGCTGGGGACAGGCAAACTATGGCTACACCTTC. Its translation: CASSWGQANYGYTF. The V gene is TRBV5-6, the J gene TRBJ1-2; 8 positions match TRBD1. With 3 bases clipped from V and 2 bases from J, the junction kept 3 bases outside the gene matches. The CDR3 has 14 residues. CDR1 SGHDT and CDR2 YYEEEE come from the germline V gene.

The chain couples TRBV6-5 to TRBJ2-2; no definite D call. The V end was cut by 10 bases, the J end by 3 bases, with 9 bases between. The CDR3 length is 12 residues. Germline loops: CDR1 MNHEY, CDR2 SVGAGI. The CDR3 protein is CAICSDTGELFF. CDR3 nucleotide sequence: TGTGCCATATGTTCAGACACCGGGGAGCTGTTTTTT.